This entry lists 27 T cell receptor beta chains sequenced from one sample in a study of response to subunit inactivated influenza vaccine. MiXCR was run by TCRdb on the RT-PCR reads, yielding one entry per CDR3 protein. Among about 800,000 distinct CDR3 sequences listed, 21% were seen once. The sequencing here drew on PBMCs from blood, taken roughly 5 days after vaccination. These receptor sequences come from a man aged 50 or older who received an inactivated influenza vaccine.

The V gene is TRBV5-1, the J gene TRBJ2-1, with 12 bases that match TRBD1. The V gene's germline CDR1 is SGHRS and CDR2 YFSETQ. The V gene end was trimmed by 2 bases and the J gene end by 3 bases; junction bases not matched to a gene: 3. The CDR3 runs to 16 residues. CDR3 in amino acids: CASSLGTGGYYNEQFF. The CDR3 bases are TGCGCCAGCAGCTTAGGGACAGGGGGCTACTACAATGAGCAGTTCTTC.

The chain is built from TRBV20-1 and TRBJ2-7; no reliable D call. With 0 bases removed from V and 2 bases from J, the gap between germline ends came to 14 bases. The CDR3 sequence is 15 residues long. Looked up from germline, CDR1 is DFQATT and CDR2 is SNEGSKA (reference sequence). CDR3 bases: TGCAGTGCTAGAGATGTATTGGCGAGCGCCTACGAGCAGTACTTC. Amino acid sequence: CSARDVLASAYEQYF.

This clonotype was observed a handful of times. The V call is TRBV15, the J call TRBJ2-5; 8 bases are shared with TRBD1. CDR1 is LNHNV, CDR2 YYDKDF, per germline (reference sequence). The CDR3 runs 16 residues. After removal of 1 base from V and 1 base from J, the junction contained 5 bases not matched to a gene. The CDR3 DNA sequence: TGTGCCACCAGCAGAGGGACAGGGCTTCTCCAAGAGACCCAGTACTTC. Translated, it gives CATSRGTGLLQETQYF.

This clonotype was picked up a small number of times. This rearrangement joins TRBV25-1 to TRBJ1-6, with D possibly matching TRBD1 (6 bases). The germline V gene encodes CDR1 MGHDK and CDR2 SYGVNS. The ends were cut back, 6 bases at V and 3 bases at J, with 9 bases in the middle. The CDR3 runs 14 residues. DNA of the CDR3: TGTGCCAGCAGAACGACAGGCTATAATTCACCCCTCCACTTT. This encodes CASRTTGYNSPLHF.

This clonotype came up a few times. V and J are TRBV7-2 and TRBJ2-2, with 10 bases fitting TRBD2. The CDR3 contains 16 residues. Germline values: CDR1 SGHTA, CDR2 FQGNSA. V gave up 4 bases and J gave up 8 bases; unmatched junction bases: 10. The CDR3 reads CASSSWLAGVTGELFF. In DNA, the CDR3 is TGTGCCAGCAGCTCGTGGCTAGCGGGGGTTACTGGGGAGCTGTTTTTT.

The chain couples TRBV6-2 or TRBV6-3 to TRBJ2-3, with TRBD2 identical over 11 bases. Germline V CDR1 and CDR2: MNHEY, SVGEGT. The J segment lost 4 bases and the V segment lost 4 bases, leaving 7 bases of the junction unmatched. The CDR3 is 16 residues long. The CDR3 reads CASSSRTSGRSDTQYF. The CDR3 DNA reads TGTGCCAGCAGTTCCCGGACTAGCGGGCGCTCAGATACGCAGTATTTT.

There are many counts of this clonotype. V gene TRBV25-1 combines with J gene TRBJ2-5, with 8 bases aligning to TRBD2. V was clipped by 2 bases and J by 4 bases; unmatched bases: 9. In germline, CDR1 is MGHDK, CDR2 SYGVNS. The CDR3 is made up of 16 amino acids. CDR3 residues: CASSERSLAGAETQYF. As DNA, the CDR3 is TGTGCCAGCAGTGAACGTAGTCTAGCGGGTGCAGAGACCCAGTACTTC. Full variable domain (remainder filled in from reference TRBV25-1 and TRBJ2-5): EADIYQTPRYLVIGTGKKITLECSQTMGHDKMYWYQQDPGMELHLIHYSYGVNSTEKGDLSSESTVSRIRTEHFPLTLESARPSHTSQYLCASSERSLAGAETQYFGPGTRLLVL.

This clonotype was seen a few times. The chain recombines TRBV27 with TRBJ2-7; perhaps D is TRBD1 or TRBD2 (5 bases each). This CDR3 is 16 amino acids long. Germline-derived CDR1 and CDR2 are MNHEY and SMNVEV (reference sequence). Trimming cost V 3 bases and J 1 base, with 16 bases left between them. CDR3 nucleotides: TGTGCCAGCAGTTTGTGGGCCGGGGCTGGGTCCTACGAGCAGTACTTC. This encodes CASSLWAGAGSYEQYF.

The chain uses TRBV11-2 and TRBJ1-6, with D possibly matching TRBD1 (5 bases). The ends were cut back, 0 bases at V and 8 bases at J, with 8 bases in the middle. This CDR3 has 14 residues. Germline loops: CDR1 SGHAT, CDR2 FQNNGV. CDR3 in amino acids: CASSLDGRDSPLHF. The CDR3 region has the DNA TGTGCCAGCAGCTTAGATGGCAGGGATTCACCCCTCCACTTT. The full variable domain, rest sourced from reference TRBV11-2 and TRBJ1-6, is EAGVAQSPRYKIIEKRQSVAFWCNPISGHATLYWYQQILGQGPKLLIQFQNNGVVDDSQLPKDRFSAERLKGVDSTLKIQPAKLEDSAVYLCASSLDGRDSPLHFGNGTRLTVT.

The chain couples TRBV2 to TRBJ2-6; TRBD1 might be the D (5 bases). The CDR3 extends over 14 amino acids. V lost 3 bases and J lost 2, with 5 bases in between. The V gene's germline CDR1 is SNHLY and CDR2 FYNNEI. CDR3 amino acids: CASSDRAGANVLTF. DNA for the CDR3: TGTGCCAGCAGTGACAGGGCTGGGGCCAACGTCCTGACTTTC.

This clonotype was seen a few times. The chain employs TRBV6-2 or TRBV6-3 and TRBJ2-2; D may be TRBD1 or TRBD2 (5 bases each). Trimming cost V 2 bases and J 7 bases, with 14 bases left between them. Germline loops: CDR1 MNHEY, CDR2 SVGEGT. This CDR3 region has 15 residues. The CDR3 DNA sequence: TGTGCCAGCAGTTACGCGAGGGGAGCTGGCGGGGAGCTGTTTTTT. This gives the protein CASSYARGAGGELFF.

There are a few counts of this clonotype. The chain couples TRBV29-1 to TRBJ2-4; tentatively, D is TRBD1 (6 bases). Germline V gives CDR1 SQVTM, CDR2 ANQGSEA. CDR3 length: 14 residues. Trimming took off 4 bases at V and 0 bases at J, with 10 bases between the two ends. DNA for the CDR3: TGCAGCGTTGTCAGGGGAACAGCCAAAAACATTCAGTACTTC. This encodes CSVVRGTAKNIQYF.

The chain links TRBV2 to TRBJ2-1, with a tentative D call TRBD2 (6 bases). The CDR3 loop spans 15 amino acids. Germline V lookup: CDR1 SNHLY, CDR2 FYNNEI. V lost 3 bases to trimming and J lost 5 bases, with 14 bases between them. CDR3 in amino acids: CASSEGGRGNNEQFF. The CDR3 DNA reads as TGTGCCAGCAGTGAGGGAGGACGCGGGAACAATGAGCAGTTCTTC.

Only a few counts were recorded for this clonotype. J is TRBJ2-1 and V is TRBV5-5, with TRBD2 matching over 8 bases. CDR3 length: 14 amino acids. With 8 bases clipped from V and 10 bases from J, the junction kept 14 bases outside the gene matches. The germline CDR1 and CDR2 sequences are SGHKS and YYEKEE (reference sequence). In DNA form, the CDR3 reads TGTGCCAGTGAATCCGGGACTAGTGGATTGGAGCAGTTCTTC. Its translation is CASESGTSGLEQFF.

This chain joins TRBV18 and TRBJ2-3; 9 positions agree with TRBD2. The CDR3 is made up of 15 amino acids. Unmatched junction bases numbered 12, after V lost 8 bases and J lost 6 bases. CDR1 is KGHSH, CDR2 LQKENI, per germline. Written as DNA, the CDR3 is TGTGCCAGCGAAGGCCCAGCGGGGGGCTGGGATACGCAGTATTTT. Its protein product is CASEGPAGGWDTQYF.

This clonotype was seen only a few times. The chain carries TRBV28 and TRBJ1-2; D unresolved. The germline gives CDR1 MDHEN, CDR2 SYDVKM. This CDR3 comprises 12 residues. With 8 bases removed from V and 7 bases from J, the gap between germline ends came to 14 bases. The chain's CDR3 is CASVGRIGGYTF. CDR3 in DNA: TGTGCCAGCGTAGGACGGATAGGTGGCTACACCTTC.

Concerning this clonotype itself: The junction shows a germline mismatch at one end, possibly a read error. The chain employs TRBV12-3 or TRBV12-4 and TRBJ2-4; 10 nucleotides match TRBD2. The CDR3 runs 13 residues. For the CDR3, the DNA is TGTGCCAGCAGCAGAAGCGGGGGGGCCTTTTTGAACTTC. It codes for CASSRSGGAFLNF.

This clonotype occurred a few times. V is TRBV20-1 and J is TRBJ2-7, with D tentatively TRBD1 or TRBD2 (5 bases each). Trimming took off 3 bases at V and 3 bases at J, with 18 bases between the two ends. CDR3 length: 15 residues. Germline-derived CDR1 and CDR2 are DFQATT and SNEGSKA (reference sequence). The CDR3 loop is CSARVAMGTDYEQYF. The CDR3 DNA follows: TGCAGTGCTAGGGTCGCCATGGGGACCGACTACGAGCAGTACTTC.

The chain is built from TRBV7-2 and TRBJ2-1; 10 nucleotides align to TRBD2. There are 15 residues in the CDR3. Trimming at V came to 5 bases and at J to 9 bases, leaving 10 bases not matched to a gene. The germline gives CDR1 SGHTA, CDR2 FQGNSA. For the CDR3, the DNA is TGTGCCAGCAGCCTTGAGCGGGGGGGCTTTGGTGAGCAGTTCTTC. Encoded protein: CASSLERGGFGEQFF.

This clonotype was detected ten times or more. The chain combines TRBV12-3 or TRBV12-4 with TRBJ2-1, with D perhaps TRBD1 (5 bases). Trimming cost V 4 bases and J 0 bases, with 16 bases left between them. The CDR3 totals 17 residues. The CDR3 loop is CASSYYPGISSYNEQFF. CDR3 DNA: TGTGCCAGCAGTTATTATCCAGGGATCAGCTCCTACAATGAGCAGTTCTTC.

DNA for the CDR3: TGTGCCAGCAGTTCCCCTCTAACAGGGATCACAGATACGCAGTATTTT. Amino acids: CASSSPLTGITDTQYF. The chain recombines TRBV6-2 or TRBV6-3 with TRBJ2-3; TRBD1 is a possible D gene (6 bases). V shed 4 bases and J shed 2 bases, with 16 bases lying between them. CDR3 size: 16 residues. Germline V CDR1 and CDR2: MNHEY, SVGEGT.

This sequence joins TRBV28 and TRBJ2-7; TRBD2 aligns across 8 bases. The junction had 6 bases not matched to a gene; V was cut back by 2 bases and J by 6 bases. CDR1 is MDHEN and CDR2 is SYDVKM in the germline V gene. The CDR3 spans 14 residues. The CDR3 DNA reads as TGTGCCAGCAGTTTACCGGGAGGGCCTTTCGAGCAGTACTTC. Protein: CASSLPGGPFEQYF.

This clonotype was found a few times. The rearrangement joins TRBV20-1 to TRBJ2-7; the match to TRBD1 covers 7 bases. Looked up from germline, CDR1 is DFQATT and CDR2 is SNEGSKA (reference sequence). V shed 5 bases and J 6 bases; nucleotides not matched to a gene: 7. The CDR3 extends over 12 amino acids. DNA of the CDR3: TGCAGTGCTCACAGGGGAACGGCCGAGCAGTACTTC. Its translation: CSAHRGTAEQYF.

This clonotype was observed a handful of times. V is TRBV30 and J is TRBJ2-7, with TRBD2 matching over 13 bases. CDR3 length: 17 amino acids. Germline CDR1 reads GTSNPN; CDR2 reads SVGIG (reference sequence). The ends lost 1 base at V and 3 bases at J; junction bases unmatched: 9. CDR3 amino acids: CAWSGGSRTSGSYEQYF. The CDR3 bases are TGTGCCTGGAGTGGGGGGTCCCGGACTAGCGGGAGCTACGAGCAGTACTTC.

This clonotype was seen a handful of times. The rearrangement uses TRBV20-1 and TRBJ1-5, with no clear D. Trimming removed 2 bases at V and 1 base at J, with 9 bases between. Germline V gives CDR1 DFQATT, CDR2 SNEGSKA (reference sequence). This CDR3 is 14 amino acids long. The CDR3: CSARSGGSNQPQHF. The CDR3 DNA sequence: TGCAGTGCTAGATCAGGTGGGAGCAATCAGCCCCAGCATTTT.

V gene TRBV12-3 or TRBV12-4 combines with J gene TRBJ2-2, with 9 bases fitting TRBD2. The CDR3 totals 16 residues. Unmatched junction bases numbered 13, after V lost 8 bases and J lost 6 bases. The CDR3 DNA reads TGTGCCAGCGGAACTAGCGGGTCATTTATGGCCGGGGAGCTGTTTTTT. It yields the protein CASGTSGSFMAGELFF.

A remark on this clonotype: A junction end diverges from the germline sequence, so it may reflect a read error. This chain joins TRBV30 and TRBJ2-1; the D gene could be TRBD1 or TRBD2 (5 bases each). Germline CDR1 and CDR2: GTSNPN and SVGIG (reference sequence). The CDR3 runs to 12 residues. The CDR3 region is CAWSQAGARFLF. The CDR3 nucleotides are TGTGCCTGGAGTCAAGCCGGGGCCCGTTTTCTCTTC. The full variable domain, in which reference TRBV30 and TRBJ2-1 provide the parts outside the CDR3, is SQTIHQWPATLVQPVGSPLSLECTVEGTSNPNLYWYRQAAGRGLQLLFYSVGIGQISSEVPQNLSASRPQDRQFILSSKKLLLSDSGFYLCAWSQAGARFLFGPGTRLTVL.